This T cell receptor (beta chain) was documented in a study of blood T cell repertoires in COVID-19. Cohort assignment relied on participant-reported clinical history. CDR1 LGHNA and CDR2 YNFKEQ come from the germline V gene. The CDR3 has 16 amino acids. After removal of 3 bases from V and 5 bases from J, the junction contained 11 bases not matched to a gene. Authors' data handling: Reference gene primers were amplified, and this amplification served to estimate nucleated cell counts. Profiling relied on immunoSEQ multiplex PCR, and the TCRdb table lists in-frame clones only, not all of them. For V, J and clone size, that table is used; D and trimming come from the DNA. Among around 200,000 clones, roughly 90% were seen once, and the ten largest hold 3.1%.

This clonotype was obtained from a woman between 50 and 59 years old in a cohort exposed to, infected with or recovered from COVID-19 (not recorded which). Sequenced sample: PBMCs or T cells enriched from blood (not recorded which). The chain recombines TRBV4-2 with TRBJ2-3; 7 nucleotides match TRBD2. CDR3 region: CASSHGQRGEEDTQYF. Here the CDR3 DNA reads TGTGCCAGCAGCCACGGCCAGCGGGGTGAGGAAGATACGCAGTATTTT.